This T cell receptor (beta chain) was profiled in a study of blood T cell repertoires in COVID-19. About the study: Spain, Italy and the United States supplied samples that represented acute and convalescent COVID-19. T cells, B-cell-depleted T cells, or PBMCs supplied cDNA or gDNA.

The junction had 6 bases not matched to a gene; V was cut back by 4 bases and J by 2 bases. Germline V gene lookup returns CDR1 SGHRS and CDR2 YFSETQ. This CDR3 has 16 residues. Original processing notes: Amplification of reference gene primers was used by the study to estimate nucleated cell counts. Only in-frame clones appear in the TCRdb table, and some are missing; sequencing was by immunoSEQ multiplex PCR. Clone size and the V and J calls come from that table; the DNA yielded D and trimming. This sample has tens of thousands of clones, with about 69% found just once. V gene TRBV5-1 combines with J gene TRBJ2-2, with TRBD2 matching 9 bases. This TCR came from a man aged 65-85 years with acute or convalescent COVID-19. Sequencing was performed on peripheral blood. The DNA for the CDR3 is TGCGCCAGCAGCCTCGATAGCGGGAGCAACACCGGGGAGCTGTTTTTT. The encoded protein is CASSLDSGSNTGELFF.